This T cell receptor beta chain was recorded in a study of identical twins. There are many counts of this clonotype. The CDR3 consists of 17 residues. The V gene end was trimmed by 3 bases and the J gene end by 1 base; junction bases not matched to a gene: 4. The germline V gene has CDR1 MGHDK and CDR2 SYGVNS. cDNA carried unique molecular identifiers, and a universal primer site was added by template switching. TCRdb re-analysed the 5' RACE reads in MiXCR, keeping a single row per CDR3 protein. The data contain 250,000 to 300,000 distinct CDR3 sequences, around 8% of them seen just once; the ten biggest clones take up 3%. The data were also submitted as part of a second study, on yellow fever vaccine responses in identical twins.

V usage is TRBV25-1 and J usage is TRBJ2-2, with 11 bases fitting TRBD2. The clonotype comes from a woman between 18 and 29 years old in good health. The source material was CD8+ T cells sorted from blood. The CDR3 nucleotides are TGTGCCAGCAGTGAGTCGACTAGCGGGGAGAACACCGGGGAGCTGTTTTTT. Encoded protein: CASSESTSGENTGELFF.